The rows below give T cell receptor beta chains drawn from one sample of a study of shared clonotypes between healthy human individuals. The data were produced by immunoSEQ multiplex PCR, yet TCRdb's version contains in-frame clones alone and is incomplete. The data show 520,000 or so clones, about four fifths seen once. The sequencing sample was made of PBMCs. The receptors stem from a woman aged 35 to 49 in good health. Some clones in this sample may be carry-over from other donors' samples. The CDR3 runs from the conserved cysteine through the conserved F or W. Fields, in order: V gene, D gene, J gene, clone size, CDR3 DNA, CDR3 protein. The D gene is left open where the match is weak. Clone size appears in some rows only: once, few, many, or a class for an expanded clone.

v_gene: TRBV5-1
d_gene: .
j_gene: TRBJ2-3
abundance: .
CDR3nt: TGCGCCAGCAGCCCGGACGGATGGACAGATACGCAGTATTTT
CDR3aa: CASSPDGWTDTQYF

v_gene: TRBV5-1
d_gene: .
j_gene: TRBJ2-3
abundance: .
CDR3nt: TGCGCCAGCAGCGCGGCGGGGCAGGGGAAACGAACGCAGTATTTT
CDR3aa: CASSAAGQGKRTQYF

v_gene: TRBV30
d_gene: .
j_gene: TRBJ1-2
abundance: .
CDR3nt: TGTGCCTGGGCGCGCGGTAGGGGGGGGACACCTTCTAACTATGGCTACACCTTC
CDR3aa: CAWARGRGGTPSNYGYTF

v_gene: TRBV5-1
d_gene: .
j_gene: TRBJ2-1
abundance: .
CDR3nt: TGCGCCAGCAGCTTGGGTAATTATGAGCAGTTCTTC
CDR3aa: CASSLGNYEQFF

v_gene: TRBV25-1
d_gene: .
j_gene: TRBJ2-5
abundance: once
CDR3nt: TGTGCCAGCAGCACCAGAACCCGGGGGACCCAGTACTTC
CDR3aa: CASSTRTRGTQYF

v_gene: TRBV7-3
d_gene: .
j_gene: TRBJ2-7
abundance: .
CDR3nt: TGTGCCAGCAGCGTCTTTCCGGGACACTCCTACGAGCAGTACTTC
CDR3aa: CASSVFPGHSYEQYF

v_gene: TRBV5-1
d_gene: .
j_gene: TRBJ2-7
abundance: few
CDR3nt: TGCGCCAGCAGCGCATACAGCGCGAGCTCCTACGAGCAGTACTTC
CDR3aa: CASSAYSASSYEQYF

v_gene: TRBV5-5
d_gene: .
j_gene: TRBJ1-5
abundance: .
CDR3nt: TGTGCCAGCAGCTTCGTAGTAGCTGAGCCCCAGCATTTT
CDR3aa: CASSFVVAEPQHF

v_gene: TRBV7-9
d_gene: .
j_gene: TRBJ1-6
abundance: once
CDR3nt: TGTGCCAGCAGTGCGGACAGCTATAATTCACCCCTCCACTTT
CDR3aa: CASSADSYNSPLHF

v_gene: TRBV19
d_gene: .
j_gene: TRBJ2-7
abundance: .
CDR3nt: TGTGCCAGTAGTATACGAGGGGGAGGGGGCACCTACGAGCAGTACTTC
CDR3aa: CASSIRGGGGTYEQYF

v_gene: TRBV7-2
d_gene: .
j_gene: TRBJ2-1
abundance: few
CDR3nt: TGTGCCAGCAGCTTAGGTGGGAAGAGATACAATGAGCAGTTCTTC
CDR3aa: CASSLGGKRYNEQFF

v_gene: TRBV21-1
d_gene: .
j_gene: TRBJ2-1
abundance: .
CDR3nt: TGTGCCAGCAGCCCTCGGGTGGCCCGACTCTCCTACAATGAGCAGTTCTTC
CDR3aa: CASSPRVARLSYNEQFF

v_gene: TRBV5-6
d_gene: TRBD1
j_gene: TRBJ2-1
abundance: .
CDR3nt: TGTGCCAGCAGCCTAAATAGACAGGGGTCCCAGTTCTTC
CDR3aa: CASSLNRQGSQFF

v_gene: TRBV30
d_gene: .
j_gene: TRBJ1-1
abundance: .
CDR3nt: TGTGCCTGGAGTGTGGTGAAGGGGAGCACTGAAGCTTTCTTT
CDR3aa: CAWSVVKGSTEAFF

v_gene: TRBV19
d_gene: .
j_gene: TRBJ2-5
abundance: .
CDR3nt: TGTGCCAGTAGTATGGGCAGAGAAGAGACCCAGTACTTC
CDR3aa: CASSMGREETQYF

v_gene: TRBV9
d_gene: .
j_gene: TRBJ1-4
abundance: .
CDR3nt: TGTGCCAGCAGCGTGGGCCAGGGTGCTGAAAAACTGTTTTTT
CDR3aa: CASSVGQGAEKLFF

v_gene: TRBV21-1
d_gene: .
j_gene: TRBJ2-7
abundance: .
CDR3nt: TGTGCCAGCAGCAAAGTGGGGAATCTCTGCTACGAGCAGTACTTC
CDR3aa: CASSKVGNLCYEQYF